Below are 9 T cell receptor beta chains sequenced from a single sample in a study of a mutant IDH1 vaccine in newly diagnosed glioma. Sample time point: week 47, end of study. The investigators gave 300 ug of mutant IDH1 20-mer peptide in each vaccine dose, together with topical imiquimod. Profiled with immunoSEQ multiplex PCR; TCRdb holds only in-frame clones, not every one. The sample has about 35,000 clones, approximately 90% seen once. No antigens are known for them. The sample consisted of PBMCs, taken from a glioma patient whose treatment included an IDH1 peptide vaccine. The receptors shown here come from a woman between 25 and 40 years old with glioma.

V and J are TRBV29-1 and TRBJ2-2; 8 bases are shared with TRBD1. The germline V gene encodes CDR1 SQVTM and CDR2 ANQGSEA. V shed 7 bases, J shed 5 bases, and the junction held 6 bases outside the gene matches. The CDR3 has 13 amino acids. DNA of the CDR3: TGCAGCGCCCGAGACAGGGGAACCGGGGAGCTGTTTTTT. It specifies CSARDRGTGELFF.

This chain uses TRBV30 with TRBJ1-6; D might be TRBD1 (6 bases). The CDR3 totals 12 residues. The germline V gene has CDR1 GTSNPN and CDR2 SVGIG (reference sequence). Trimming took off 4 bases at V and 8 bases at J, with 9 bases between the two ends. The CDR3 spells CAWNRVDSPLHF. DNA of the CDR3: TGTGCCTGGAACAGGGTCGATTCACCCCTCCACTTT.

The chain uses TRBV5-5 and TRBJ1-5; D is uncertain. The CDR3 sequence is 14 residues long. Germline V CDR1 and CDR2: SGHKS, YYEKEE (reference sequence). With 3 bases removed from V and 6 bases from J, the gap between germline ends came to 13 bases. The CDR3 bases are TGTGCCAGCAGCTATTTCGAGGGCATTCAGCCCCAGCATTTT. It translates to CASSYFEGIQPQHF.

The chain links TRBV10-3 to TRBJ2-2, with a possible D match to TRBD1 (5 bases). Germline assignment: CDR1 ENHRY and CDR2 SYGVKD. The V gene lost 8 bases and the J gene lost 4 bases, with 8 bases spanning the gap. This CDR3 region has 12 residues. CDR3 loop: CAIGRATGELFF. In DNA, the CDR3 is TGTGCCATCGGCAGGGCCACCGGGGAGCTGTTTTTT.

The chain uses TRBV5-4 and TRBJ2-3, with TRBD2 as a possible D gene (7 bases). Germline V gives CDR1 SGHNT, CDR2 YYREEE (reference sequence). Trimming removed 4 bases at V and 0 bases at J, with 15 bases between. The CDR3 is 16 residues long. The CDR3 here is CASSLDAGASTDTQYF. Here the CDR3 DNA reads TGTGCCAGCAGCCTCGATGCGGGGGCTAGCACAGATACGCAGTATTTT.

The rearrangement links TRBV5-6 to TRBJ1-5; no clear D gene. CDR3 length equals 14 residues. Germline V gene lookup returns CDR1 SGHDT and CDR2 YYEEEE. V was cut by 3 bases and J by 0 bases, with 7 bases left in between. CDR3 bases: TGTGCCAGCAGCTACGGGGTTAGCAATCAGCCCCAGCATTTT. Residues: CASSYGVSNQPQHF.

The rearrangement links TRBV7-2 to TRBJ1-1; 8 bases are shared with TRBD1. The CDR3 length is 15 residues. Germline values: CDR1 SGHTA, CDR2 FQGNSA. V lost 6 bases and J lost 4; bases outside the gene matches: 10. The CDR3 nucleotides read TGTGCCAGCAGGCAAGACCAGGGGGCGCGCACTGAAGCTTTCTTT. This encodes CASRQDQGARTEAFF.

The chain links TRBV10-3 to TRBJ1-2; D is possibly TRBD1 (5 bases). Germline V gene data show CDR1 as ENHRY and CDR2 as SYGVKD. V was shortened by 4 bases and J by 8 bases, with 20 bases between the two germline ends. The CDR3 is made up of 15 amino acids. The CDR3 nucleotides read TGTGCCATCAGTGGACAGTGGGCCCAAACTCGGGGCTACACCTTC. Encoded protein: CAISGQWAQTRGYTF.

CDR3 bases: TGTGCCAGCAGTCAGACCTTCAAACTGTTTTTT. This sequence encodes CASSQTFKLFF. This sequence joins TRBV6-6 and TRBJ1-4; D remains ambiguous. V lost 5 bases and J 11 bases, leaving 9 bases between the germline ends. In germline, CDR1 is MNHNY, CDR2 SVGAGI (reference sequence). This CDR3 is 11 amino acids long.